These 5 T cell receptor beta chains came from one sample sequenced in a study of cytomegalovirus exposure and HLA in healthy donors. The PCR made use of 60 Vbeta and 13 Jbeta primers. Assay: immunoSEQ multiplex PCR; the TCRdb copy retains only in-frame clones and omits some. The sample includes roughly 100,000 clones, over 65% seen only once; the top ten take 3.8%. The sequencing input was PBMCs. The receptors stem from a middle-aged man in good health and CMV-seronegative.

This clone showed up just once. This chain joins TRBV29-1 and TRBJ2-7; 7 nucleotides match TRBD1. The junction had 2 bases not matched to a gene; V was cut back by 6 bases and J by 0 bases. The germline CDR1 and CDR2 sequences are SQVTM and ANQGSEA. The CDR3 is made up of 12 amino acids. The CDR3 bases are TGCAGCGTAGCAGGGGGCTCCTACGAGCAGTACTTC. It specifies CSVAGGSYEQYF.

The chain has TRBV7-9 and TRBJ2-3; 7 positions agree with TRBD1. The CDR3 is 14 residues long. V shed 5 bases and J 4 bases; nucleotides not matched to a gene: 6. CDR1 is SEHNR, CDR2 FQNEAQ, per germline (reference sequence). CDR3 nucleotides: TGTGCCAGCAGCCGAGTACAGGGGCCAGATACGCAGTATTTT. Protein: CASSRVQGPDTQYF.

J is TRBJ2-7 and V is TRBV5-5; 10 bases are a match to TRBD1. The CDR3 totals 15 residues. The ends lost 4 bases at V and 2 bases at J; junction bases unmatched: 6. Germline CDR1 reads SGHKS; CDR2 reads YYEKEE (reference sequence). CDR3 protein: CASSRPDRGAYEQYF. For the CDR3, the DNA is TGTGCCAGCAGCCGTCCGGACAGGGGGGCCTACGAGCAGTACTTC.

This chain uses TRBV14 with TRBJ2-3, with a possible D match to TRBD2 (6 bases). The V and J ends lost 0 bases and 3 bases respectively, with 13 bases between them. The CDR3 extends over 16 amino acids. Germline-derived CDR1 and CDR2 are SGHDN and FVKESK. CDR3 in amino acids: CASSQDIFRGTDTQYF. The CDR3 DNA reads TGTGCCAGCAGCCAAGATATTTTCCGGGGGACAGATACGCAGTATTTT.

The rearrangement links TRBV19 to TRBJ1-5, with D hard to call. Per germline, CDR1 LNHDA and CDR2 SQIVND (reference sequence). The CDR3 has 14 residues. Trimming shortened V by 8 bases and J by 0 bases, and 11 bases separated the two germline ends. The chain's CDR3 is CASSGINSNQPQHF. The CDR3 DNA follows: TGTGCCAGTTCGGGGATAAATAGCAATCAGCCCCAGCATTTT. The variable domain in full, with the rest retrieved from reference TRBV19 and TRBJ1-5, is DGGITQSPKYLFRKEGQNVTLSCEQNLNHDAMYWYRQDPGQGLRLIYYSQIVNDFQKGDIAEGYSVSREKKESFPLTVTSAQKNPTAFYLCASSGINSNQPQHFGDGTRLSIL.